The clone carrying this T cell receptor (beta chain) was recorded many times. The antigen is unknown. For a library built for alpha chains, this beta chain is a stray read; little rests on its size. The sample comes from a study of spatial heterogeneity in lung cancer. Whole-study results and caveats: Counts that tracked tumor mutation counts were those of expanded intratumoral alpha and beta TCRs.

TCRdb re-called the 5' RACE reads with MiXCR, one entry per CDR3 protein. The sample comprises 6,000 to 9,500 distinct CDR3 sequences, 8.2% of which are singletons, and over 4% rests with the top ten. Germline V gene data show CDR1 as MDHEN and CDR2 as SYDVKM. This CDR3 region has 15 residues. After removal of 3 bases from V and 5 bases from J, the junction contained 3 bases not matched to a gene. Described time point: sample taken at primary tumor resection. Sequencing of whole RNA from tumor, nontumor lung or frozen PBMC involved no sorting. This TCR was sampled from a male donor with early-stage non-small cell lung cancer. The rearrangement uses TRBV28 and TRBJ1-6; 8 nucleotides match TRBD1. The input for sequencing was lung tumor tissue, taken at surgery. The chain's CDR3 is CASSFVGQDNSPLHF. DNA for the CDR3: TGTGCCAGCAGTTTTGTGGGACAGGATAATTCACCCCTCCACTTT.